These 26 T cell receptor beta chains were all obtained from the same sample, sequenced in a study of blood T cell repertoires in COVID-19. Profiled with immunoSEQ multiplex PCR; TCRdb holds only in-frame clones, not every one. The table has roughly 150,000 clones, over 70% seen once. Input material: peripheral blood. Every receptor here comes from a man between 60 and 70 years old with acute or convalescent COVID-19.

This chain uses TRBV6-5 with TRBJ2-7, with a tentative D call TRBD2 (6 bases). The CDR3 is 16 amino acids. V dropped 2 bases and J dropped 0 bases, with 14 bases sitting between them. Germline V gene sequence: CDR1 MNHEY, CDR2 SVGAGI. CDR3 in amino acids: CASSYGTGRSSYEQYF. CDR3 nucleotide sequence: TGTGCCAGCAGTTACGGTACGGGGAGGAGCTCCTACGAGCAGTACTTC.

The V gene is TRBV5-4, the J gene TRBJ1-2, with a tentative D call TRBD1 (6 bases). Germline V gene lookup returns CDR1 SGHNT and CDR2 YYREEE (reference sequence). The CDR3 contains 13 residues. Trimming removed 4 bases from V and 6 bases from J, with 13 bases in between. The CDR3 loop reads CASSRTGKDGYTF. CDR3 sequence (DNA): TGTGCCAGCAGCCGAACAGGGAAAGATGGCTACACCTTC.

With regard to this clone: Additional DNA sequences in this sample encode the identical CDR3. This sequence joins TRBV18 and TRBJ2-7; perhaps TRBD2 as D (6 bases). The CDR3 contains 12 residues. The germline V and J ends were trimmed by 6 bases and 5 bases, with 11 bases remaining between them. Looked up from germline, CDR1 is KGHSH and CDR2 is LQKENI. The CDR3 region is CASSPRGNEQYF. The CDR3 DNA follows: TGTGCCAGCTCCCCCCGGGGGAACGAGCAGTACTTC.

V is TRBV10-3 and J is TRBJ2-7; TRBD2 matches 7 bases. CDR1 is ENHRY and CDR2 is SYGVKD in the germline V gene. CDR3 length equals 13 residues. The V and J ends lost 6 bases and 0 bases, in that order; junction bases with no gene match: 2. CDR3 sequence: CAIRAGDSYEQYF. CDR3 sequence (DNA): TGTGCCATCAGGGCGGGAGACTCCTACGAGCAGTACTTC.

This clone has more than one count but fewer than ten. The chain joins TRBV4-3 to TRBJ1-1; TRBD1 might be the D (6 bases). V lost 3 bases and J lost 2, with 22 bases in between. The CDR3 totals 18 residues. Germline V gene data show CDR1 as LGHNA and CDR2 as YSLEER. CDR3 DNA sequence: TGCGCCAGCAGCCAGGCCCCAGGGGCGGGGGTATTAAACACTGAAGCTTTCTTT. Translated, it gives CASSQAPGAGVLNTEAFF.

This rearrangement joins TRBV5-1 to TRBJ2-3, with D perhaps TRBD2 (6 bases). The CDR3 has 14 amino acids. The germline V gene has CDR1 SGHRS and CDR2 YFSETQ. Trimming removed 3 bases from V and 4 bases from J, with 12 bases in between. For the CDR3, the DNA is TGCGCCAGCAGCTCGTTTTCGGGAGCAGATACGCAGTATTTT. Its protein is CASSSFSGADTQYF. Using reference TRBV5-1 and TRBJ2-3 for the parts outside the CDR3, the full variable domain is KAGVTQTPRYLIKTRGQQVTLSCSPISGHRSVSWYQQTPGQGLQFLFEYFSETQRNKGNFPGRFSGRQFSNSRSEMNVSTLELGDSALYLCASSSFSGADTQYFGPGTRLTVL.

The chain recombines TRBV28 with TRBJ1-2, with D possibly TRBD1 on 5 matching bases. Per the germline V gene, CDR1 is MDHEN and CDR2 is SYDVKM. This CDR3 spans 16 amino acids. V shed 6 bases and J shed 1 base, with 18 bases lying between them. DNA of the CDR3: TGTGCCAGCAGACCTAACAGGCTCCTTTATAACTATGGCTACACCTTC. It yields the protein CASRPNRLLYNYGYTF.

J is TRBJ1-2 and V is TRBV5-4, with 8 nucleotides matching TRBD1. This CDR3 spans 14 amino acids. Germline assignment: CDR1 SGHNT and CDR2 YYREEE (reference sequence). The junction had 6 bases not matched to a gene; V was cut back by 0 bases and J by 8 bases. The CDR3 is CASSLGDRLEGYTF. The CDR3 region has the DNA TGTGCCAGCAGCTTGGGGGACAGGCTAGAAGGCTACACCTTC.

The chain has TRBV27 and TRBJ1-2; D might be TRBD1 (5 bases). Germline CDR1 is MNHEY and CDR2 is SMNVEV (reference sequence). Trimming cost V 2 bases and J 8 bases, with 18 bases left between them. The CDR3 totals 15 residues. The DNA for the CDR3 is TGTGCCAGCAGTTTAATAGGAGGGGAGGCAGGGGGCTACACCTTC. It is translated as CASSLIGGEAGGYTF.

This clone has just a few counts. This chain joins TRBV6-5 and TRBJ1-5; D unresolved. The CDR3 sequence is 14 residues long. Per germline, CDR1 MNHEY and CDR2 SVGAGI. Trimming removed 6 bases from V and 5 bases from J, with 14 bases in between. CDR3 nucleotide sequence: TGTGCCAGCAGCCTCCGGGATTTCTATCAGCCCCAGCATTTT. Protein sequence: CASSLRDFYQPQHF.

This rearrangement joins TRBV5-6 to TRBJ1-2; 9 bases agree with TRBD1. The CDR3 sequence is 14 residues long. With V trimmed by 4 bases and J by 8 bases, 9 bases remained unmatched. In germline, CDR1 is SGHDT, CDR2 YYEEEE. The CDR3 loop reads CASSQRTGEAGYTF. The CDR3 DNA sequence: TGTGCCAGCAGCCAAAGGACAGGGGAGGCGGGCTACACCTTC.

This clone was found once. This chain connects TRBV4-3 to TRBJ2-1, with D hard to call. Trimming pared 4 bases from V and 8 bases from J, leaving 6 bases between. CDR1 is LGHNA, CDR2 YSLEER, per germline. The CDR3 covers 11 residues. The CDR3 DNA reads as TGCGCCAGCAGCCCCCAGGATGAGCAGTTCTTC. Its translation: CASSPQDEQFF.

J is TRBJ2-5 and V is TRBV9, with D tentatively TRBD1 (5 bases). Germline V gives CDR1 SGDLS, CDR2 YYNGEE. V dropped 3 bases and J dropped 2 bases, with 14 bases sitting between them. The CDR3 runs to 15 residues. The CDR3 DNA is TGTGCCAGCAGCGCTGGGGCAGTGGGGCAAGAGACCCAGTACTTC. It encodes CASSAGAVGQETQYF.

This clone was seen a few times. The chain combines TRBV6-5 with TRBJ2-2, with D uncertain. This CDR3 is 14 amino acids long. Germline V gene data show CDR1 as MNHEY and CDR2 as SVGAGI. V was trimmed by 4 bases and J by 1 base, leaving 7 bases between them. The CDR3: CASSSGRNTGELFF. CDR3 sequence (DNA): TGTGCCAGCAGTTCTGGGCGGAACACCGGGGAGCTGTTTTTT.

The chain is built from TRBV5-1 and TRBJ1-4; D may be TRBD1 (6 bases). The germline V gene has CDR1 SGHRS and CDR2 YFSETQ. V gave up 4 bases and J gave up 7 bases, with 17 bases separating them. CDR3 size: 15 residues. Here the CDR3 reads CASSPPGQGVEKLFF. DNA of the CDR3: TGCGCCAGCAGCCCGCCGGGACAAGGAGTTGAAAAACTGTTTTTT.

V and J are TRBV4-2 and TRBJ1-1; D unresolved. Looked up from germline, CDR1 is LGHNA and CDR2 is YNFKEQ. Trimming removed 4 bases from V and 0 bases from J, with 12 bases in between. The CDR3 consists of 15 residues. CDR3 region: CASSPSEGMNTEAFF. DNA for the CDR3: TGTGCCAGCAGCCCCTCGGAGGGTATGAACACTGAAGCTTTCTTT.

The CDR3 region has the DNA TGTGCCAGCAGTCGCCCGGGGAGCTCCTACAATGAGCAGTTCTTC. Translating gives CASSRPGSSYNEQFF. The chain links TRBV6-2 or TRBV6-3 to TRBJ2-1; D might be TRBD2 (5 bases). This CDR3 has 15 residues. The ends were cut back, 5 bases at V and 0 bases at J, with 11 bases in the middle. Germline V gene lookup returns CDR1 MNHEY and CDR2 SVGEGT.

This rearrangement joins TRBV10-3 to TRBJ2-5; D gene uncertain. The V gene's germline CDR1 is ENHRY and CDR2 SYGVKD. The CDR3 extends over 14 amino acids. The ends were cut back, 2 bases at V and 4 bases at J, with 11 bases in the middle. CDR3 protein: CAISEPRSGETQYF. The CDR3 nucleotides are TGTGCCATCAGTGAGCCCCGGTCGGGAGAGACCCAGTACTTC.

The CDR3 spells CASSLGSGSYNSPLHF. CDR3 in DNA: TGTGCCAGCAGCTTGGGGTCGGGCTCCTATAATTCACCCCTCCACTTT. The chain recombines TRBV5-4 with TRBJ1-6; D is uncertain. This CDR3 is built from 16 residues. Trimming removed 0 bases from V and 0 bases from J, with 7 bases in between. The germline V gene has CDR1 SGHNT and CDR2 YYREEE (reference sequence).

This chain connects TRBV27 to TRBJ1-1; 10 nucleotides line up with TRBD1. Unmatched junction bases numbered 6, after V lost 6 bases and J lost 5 bases. This CDR3 contains 14 residues. Looked up from germline, CDR1 is MNHEY and CDR2 is SMNVEV (reference sequence). For the CDR3, the DNA is TGTGCCAGCAGCCACGACAGGGGGCGAACTGAAGCTTTCTTT. Translation: CASSHDRGRTEAFF.

This rearrangement joins TRBV11-3 to TRBJ2-5; 7 bases are shared with TRBD1. The CDR3 covers 16 residues. Trimming cost V 5 bases and J 5 bases; bases outside gene matches: 14. In germline, CDR1 is SGHNT, CDR2 YENEEA. The DNA for the CDR3 is TGTGCCAGCAGCATGGGGACAGCCCAAGACGGGGAGACCCAGTACTTC. Encoded protein: CASSMGTAQDGETQYF. Full variable domain (outside the CDR3, taken from reference TRBV11-3 and TRBJ2-5): EAGVVQSPRYKIIEKKQPVAFWCNPISGHNTLYWYLQNLGQGPELLIRYENEEAVDDSQLPKDRFSAERLKGVDSTLKIQPAELGDSAVYLCASSMGTAQDGETQYFGPGTRLLVL.

V and J are TRBV4-1 and TRBJ2-5, with 10 bases aligning to TRBD1. V dropped 6 bases and J dropped 4; count of bases not matched to a gene: 5. The CDR3 has 14 residues. Germline V lookup: CDR1 MGHRA, CDR2 YSYEKL. This chain's CDR3 is CASRRQGAGETQYF. The CDR3 nucleotides read TGCGCCAGCAGAAGACAGGGGGCAGGAGAGACCCAGTACTTC.

This clone has only a few counts. The rearrangement links TRBV19 to TRBJ1-1, with D maybe TRBD1 (6 bases). The CDR3 is made up of 13 amino acids. Trimming shortened V by 5 bases and J by 2 bases, and 9 bases separated the two germline ends. Germline CDR1 and CDR2: LNHDA and SQIVND (reference sequence). The CDR3 DNA is TGTGCCAGTAGTGTACAGGGTAACACTGAAGCTTTCTTT. Protein: CASSVQGNTEAFF.

This rearrangement joins TRBV7-2 to TRBJ1-1; possibly TRBD1 for D (6 bases). The CDR3 contains 13 residues. The germline V and J ends were trimmed by 5 bases and 8 bases, with 15 bases remaining between them. Germline values: CDR1 SGHTA, CDR2 FQGNSA. The CDR3 DNA reads TGTGCCAGCAGCCCAAACAGGGTTCTGGAAGCTTTCTTT. Translating gives CASSPNRVLEAFF.

CDR3 coding DNA: TGTGCCAGCAGCCGCGGGACTGGGGCAGGGACGCAGTATTTT. Its protein is CASSRGTGAGTQYF. V usage is TRBV5-6 and J usage is TRBJ2-3; TRBD2 might be the D (6 bases). The length of the CDR3 is 14 residues. The V end lost 4 bases, the J end lost 9 bases, and 18 bases lay between the germline ends. The germline V gene has CDR1 SGHDT and CDR2 YYEEEE. The variable domain in full, with the rest retrieved from reference TRBV5-6 and TRBJ2-3, is DAGVTQSPTHLIKTRGQQVTLRCSPKSGHDTVSWYQQALGQGPQFIFQYYEEEERQRGNFPDRFSGHQFPNYSSELNVNALLLGDSALYLCASSRGTGAGTQYFGPGTRLTVL.

J is TRBJ1-5 and V is TRBV6-5; a possible D gene is TRBD1 (5 bases). Trimming pared 6 bases from V and 3 bases from J, leaving 9 bases between. This CDR3 spans 13 amino acids. CDR1 is MNHEY and CDR2 is SVGAGI in the germline V gene. This CDR3 reads CASRGAVNQPQHF. Written as DNA, the CDR3 is TGTGCCAGCAGAGGGGCCGTCAATCAGCCCCAGCATTTT.